This T cell receptor (beta chain) was sequenced in a study of metastatic and nonmetastatic thyroid tumors (dated by TCRdb to 2020 to 2022). About the investigation overall: The researchers compared repertoires between peripheral blood samples and tumor or nodule tissue samples from patients with malignant or benign thyroid disease. What the authors observed across the whole study: TCR beta diversity was reported as significantly higher in malignant tumors than in benign nodules, in both blood and tumor samples.

CDR1 and CDR2 are read off the germline V gene (reference sequence) as GTSNPN and SVGIG. Inclusive of the bounding cysteine and phenylalanine, the CDR3 is 14 residues long. This entry keeps only the CDR3 DNA: 42 bases, framed from base 1. The germline V and J ends show losses of 3 bases and 3 bases respectively, and no gene match explains 2 bases of the junction. The protocol used for the library was PCR. These reads were obtained on an Illumina HiSeq 4000. The TCR beta-chain CDR3 region of each patient was profiled by high-throughput sequencing. From the authors' description of their analysis: A classifier to discriminate distant-metastatic papillary thyroid cancer patients was built from CDR3 differences across clinicopathological groups. The Shannon index was used to assess repertoire diversity, and the Morisita-Horn index was used to assess tumor-blood repertoire similarity. In-frame beta chains were kept once TCRdb had trimmed the public reads at Q25 with fastp and called clones with MiXCR. Here the V and J calls rest on TCRdb's processing, not on the authors' analysis. This sample has around 70,000 clones in its table, and more than 15% of those were observed once. Of the sample, 13% falls within the top ten clones.

No patient had received any treatment before thyroid surgery. The study retrospectively analysed patient clinical samples collected from about 2012 to 2018 using T-cell receptor beta sequencing. With respect to this clone: Its antigen specificity is not known. Base quality data are lacking; no much larger clone is found one base away.

The source material was blood. This TCR derives from a female donor with papillary thyroid cancer or a benign thyroid nodule (not recorded which). Some clones in this sample may be carry-over from other donors' samples. The chain joins TRBV30 to TRBJ2-3; the central 11 bases match TRBD2. The nucleotide sequence reads as follows: TGTGCCTGGAGACTAGCGGGAGTTACAGATACGCAGTATTTT. Its product reads: CAWRLAGVTDTQYF. The entire variable domain, with the stretches around the CDR3 drawn from the reference TRBV30 and TRBJ2-3 proteins, is SQTIHQWPATLVQPVGSPLSLECTVEGTSNPNLYWYRQAAGRGLQLLFYSVGIGQISSEVPQNLSASRPQDRQFILSSKKLLLSDSGFYLCAWRLAGVTDTQYFGPGTRLTVL.